This entry features one TCR beta chain sequence. This CDR3 spans 16 amino acids. Germline CDR1 and CDR2: LNHDA and SQIVND (reference sequence). The ends were cut back, 0 bases at V and 2 bases at J, with 13 bases in the middle. This entry comes from a study of blood T cell repertoires in COVID-19. As for the study in general: Samples taken during acute and convalescent COVID-19 were collected in the United States, Italy and Spain. Sample material is recorded as cDNA or gDNA derived from T cells, B-cell-depleted T cells, or PBMCs.

Original analysis: Reference gene primer amplification gave nucleated cell count estimates. The data were produced by immunoSEQ multiplex PCR, yet TCRdb's version contains in-frame clones alone and is incomplete. For V, J and clone size, that table is used; D and trimming come from the DNA. Seen here are more than 200,000 clones, 75% to 90% observed once, and the top ten hold under 2.5%. The sequencing input was peripheral blood. The genes are TRBV19 and TRBJ1-1, with unresolved D. This TCR was recovered from a young man with active or convalescent COVID-19. CDR3 region: CASSIDPLVRNTEAFF. CDR3 bases: TGTGCCAGTAGTATAGATCCCCTAGTCCGCAACACTGAAGCTTTCTTT.